The clone carrying this TCR beta chain has at least ten counts. This sample stems from a study of patients and donors after allogeneic stem cell transplantation. CDR1 is ENHRY and CDR2 is SYGVKD in the germline V gene. J gave up 5 bases and V 10 bases, and 8 bases lay outside the gene matches. The CDR3 covers 13 residues. TCRdb processed the RT-PCR reads anew with MiXCR; each CDR3 protein has one entry. This table holds about a million distinct CDR3 sequences, more than 15% found once. The TCR comes from a human donor who was either an allogeneic HSCT recipient or a stem cell or donor lymphocyte infusion donor (not recorded which). It is not recorded whose cells these are; they may come from a transplant donor. Sequencing was performed on blood, either unsorted or a sorted T cell fraction (not recorded which). V gene TRBV10-3 combines with J gene TRBJ2-1; 7 bases match TRBD1. CDR3 sequence reads: CATGTVLNNEQFF. The CDR3, as DNA: TGTGCCACAGGGACAGTCCTGAACAATGAGCAGTTCTTC.